This T cell receptor (beta chain) comes out of a study of cytomegalovirus exposure and HLA in healthy donors. Study summary: An earlier analysis found some 100 million unique TCR beta sequences from around 180 million T cells. There were 75 million to 95 million unique TCRs (from HLA-typed donors) in an early data release. Overall study findings and caveats: TCR beta V- and J-gene trimming, according to a later analysis, was linked to a missense DCLRE1C variant. Reports described diagnosis of cytomegalovirus status by the classifier as highly specific and sensitive.

V shed 4 bases, J shed 6 bases, and the junction held 10 bases outside the gene matches. The CDR3 has 18 residues. Germline V gene data show CDR1 as SGHRS and CDR2 as YFSETQ. Primers included in the PCR were 60 Vbeta and 13 Jbeta primers. Assay: immunoSEQ multiplex PCR; the TCRdb copy retains only in-frame clones and omits some. This sample yields 99,000 or so clones, of which about 80% are seen a single time; roughly 1.7% belongs to the top ten. Details on this clone: Its target is not known.

The V call is TRBV5-1, the J call TRBJ2-2; 15 bases align to TRBD2. The specimen was PBMCs. The source is a woman in her thirties or forties in good health and CMV-seronegative. The CDR3 DNA sequence: TGCGCCAGCAGCGCCGGGACTAGCGGGAGGATGAGGGCCGGGGAGCTGTTTTTT. This encodes CASSAGTSGRMRAGELFF.